This T cell receptor beta chain was obtained from a study of immune cell composition in non-small cell lung cancer. Produced via immunoSEQ multiplex PCR; TCRdb's table is partial and in-frame only. The table has 950 to 1,200 clones, over 60% seen once. The germline V gene encodes CDR1 SGHTA and CDR2 FQGTGA. V shed 2 bases and J shed 11 bases, with 15 bases lying between them. The CDR3 totals 13 residues. Normal lung was taken at the farthest possible site, at least 3 cm from tumour. Frozen unsorted single-cell suspensions supplied the genomic DNA. The gene calls are TRBV7-3 and TRBJ1-1; D remains unclear. This TCR was recovered from a human donor with non-small cell lung cancer. Sequencing was performed on non-adjacent lung tissue. The CDR3 DNA is TGTGCCAGCAGCTTAGGGTCTCGCCTTGTGGCTTTCTTT. The encoded protein is CASSLGSRLVAFF. Full variable domain (missing parts from reference TRBV7-3 and TRBJ1-1): GAGVSQTPSNKVTEKGKYVELRCDPISGHTALYWYRQSLGQGPEFLIYFQGTGAADDSGLPNDRFFAVRPEGSVSTLKIQRTERGDSAVYLCASSLGSRLVAFFGQGTRLTVV.